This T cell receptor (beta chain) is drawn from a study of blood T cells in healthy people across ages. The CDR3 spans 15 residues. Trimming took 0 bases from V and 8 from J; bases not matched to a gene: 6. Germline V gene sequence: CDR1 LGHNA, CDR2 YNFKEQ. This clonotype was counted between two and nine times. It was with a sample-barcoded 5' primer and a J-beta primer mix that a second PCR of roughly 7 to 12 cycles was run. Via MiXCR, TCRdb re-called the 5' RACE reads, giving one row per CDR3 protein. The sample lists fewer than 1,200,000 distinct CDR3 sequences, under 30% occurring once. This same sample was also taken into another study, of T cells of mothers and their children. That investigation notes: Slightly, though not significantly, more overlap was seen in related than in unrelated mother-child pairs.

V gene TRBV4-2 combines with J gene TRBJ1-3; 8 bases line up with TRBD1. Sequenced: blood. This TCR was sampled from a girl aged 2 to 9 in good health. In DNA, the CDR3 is TGTGCCAGCAGCCAAGATAGAACAGGGGGGGACACCATATATTTT. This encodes CASSQDRTGGDTIYF.